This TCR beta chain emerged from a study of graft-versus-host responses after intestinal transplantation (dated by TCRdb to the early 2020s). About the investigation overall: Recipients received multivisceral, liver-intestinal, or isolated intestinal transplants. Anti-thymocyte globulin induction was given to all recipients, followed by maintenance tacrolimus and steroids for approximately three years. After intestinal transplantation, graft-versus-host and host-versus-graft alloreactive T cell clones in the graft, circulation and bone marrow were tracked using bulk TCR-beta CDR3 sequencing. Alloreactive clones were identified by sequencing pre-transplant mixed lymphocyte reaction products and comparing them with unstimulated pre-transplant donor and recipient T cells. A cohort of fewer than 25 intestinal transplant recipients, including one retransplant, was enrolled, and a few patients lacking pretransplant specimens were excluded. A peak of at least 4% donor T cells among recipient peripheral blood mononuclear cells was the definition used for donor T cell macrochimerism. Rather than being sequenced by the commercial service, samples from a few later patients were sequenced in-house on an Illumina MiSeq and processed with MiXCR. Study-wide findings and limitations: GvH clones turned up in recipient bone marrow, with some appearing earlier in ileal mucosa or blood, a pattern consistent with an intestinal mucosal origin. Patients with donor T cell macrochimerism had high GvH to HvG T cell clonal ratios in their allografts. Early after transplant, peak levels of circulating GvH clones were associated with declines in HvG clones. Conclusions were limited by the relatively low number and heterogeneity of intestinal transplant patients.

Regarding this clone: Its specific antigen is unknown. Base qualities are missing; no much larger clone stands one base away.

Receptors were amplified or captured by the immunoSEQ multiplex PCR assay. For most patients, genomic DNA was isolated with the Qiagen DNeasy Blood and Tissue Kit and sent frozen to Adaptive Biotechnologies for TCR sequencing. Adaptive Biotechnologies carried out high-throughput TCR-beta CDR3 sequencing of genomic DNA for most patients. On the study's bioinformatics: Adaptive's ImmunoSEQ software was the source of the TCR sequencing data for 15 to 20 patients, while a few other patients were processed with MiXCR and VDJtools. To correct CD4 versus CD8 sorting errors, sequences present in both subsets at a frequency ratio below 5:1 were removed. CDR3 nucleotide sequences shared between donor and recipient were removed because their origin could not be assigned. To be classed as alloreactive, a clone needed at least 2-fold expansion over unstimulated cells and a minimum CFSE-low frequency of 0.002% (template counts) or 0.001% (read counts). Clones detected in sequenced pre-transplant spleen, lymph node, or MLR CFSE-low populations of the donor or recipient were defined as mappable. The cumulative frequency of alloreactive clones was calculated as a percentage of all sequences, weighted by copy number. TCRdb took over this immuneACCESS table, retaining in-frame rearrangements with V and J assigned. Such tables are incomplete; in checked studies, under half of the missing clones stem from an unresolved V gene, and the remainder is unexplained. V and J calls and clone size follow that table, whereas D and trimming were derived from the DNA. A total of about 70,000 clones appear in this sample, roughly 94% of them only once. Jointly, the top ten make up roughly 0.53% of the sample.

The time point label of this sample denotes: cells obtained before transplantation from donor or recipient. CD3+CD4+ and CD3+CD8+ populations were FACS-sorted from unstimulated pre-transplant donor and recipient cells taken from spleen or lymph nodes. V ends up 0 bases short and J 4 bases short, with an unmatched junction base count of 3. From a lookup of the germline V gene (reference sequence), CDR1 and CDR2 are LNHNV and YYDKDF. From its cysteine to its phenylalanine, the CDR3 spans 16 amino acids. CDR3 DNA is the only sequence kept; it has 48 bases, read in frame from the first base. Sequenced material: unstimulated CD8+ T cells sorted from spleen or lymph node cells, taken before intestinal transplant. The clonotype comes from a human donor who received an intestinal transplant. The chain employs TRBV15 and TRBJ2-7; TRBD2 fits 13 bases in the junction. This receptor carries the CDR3 CATSREGTSGKYEQYF. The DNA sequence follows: TGTGCCACCAGCAGAGAAGGGACTAGCGGGAAGTACGAGCAGTACTTC.